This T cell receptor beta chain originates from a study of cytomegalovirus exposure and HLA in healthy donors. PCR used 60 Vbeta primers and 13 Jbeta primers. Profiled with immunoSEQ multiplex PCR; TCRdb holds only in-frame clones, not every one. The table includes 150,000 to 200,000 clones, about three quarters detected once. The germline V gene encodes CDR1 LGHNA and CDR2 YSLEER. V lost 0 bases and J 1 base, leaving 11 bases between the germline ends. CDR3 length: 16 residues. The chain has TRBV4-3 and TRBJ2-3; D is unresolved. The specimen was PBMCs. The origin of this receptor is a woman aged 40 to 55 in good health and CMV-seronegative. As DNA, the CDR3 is TGCGCCAGCAGCCAAGAAGGCGACTCTGGCACAGATACGCAGTATTTT. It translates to CASSQEGDSGTDTQYF.